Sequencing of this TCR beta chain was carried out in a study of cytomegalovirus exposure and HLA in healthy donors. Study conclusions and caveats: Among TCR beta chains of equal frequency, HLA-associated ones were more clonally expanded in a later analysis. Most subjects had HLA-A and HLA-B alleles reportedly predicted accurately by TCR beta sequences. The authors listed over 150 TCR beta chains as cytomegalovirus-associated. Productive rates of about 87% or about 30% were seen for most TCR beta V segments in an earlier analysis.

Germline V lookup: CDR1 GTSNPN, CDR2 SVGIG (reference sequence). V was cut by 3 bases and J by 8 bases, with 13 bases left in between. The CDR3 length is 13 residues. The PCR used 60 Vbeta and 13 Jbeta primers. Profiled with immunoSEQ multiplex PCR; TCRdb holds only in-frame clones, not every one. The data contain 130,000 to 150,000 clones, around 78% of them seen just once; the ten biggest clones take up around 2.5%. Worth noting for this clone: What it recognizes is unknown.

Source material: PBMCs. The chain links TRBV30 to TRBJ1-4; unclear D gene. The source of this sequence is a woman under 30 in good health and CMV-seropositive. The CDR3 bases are TGTGCCTGGAGGGTCCAGGTTGGGGAAAAACTGTTTTTT. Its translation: CAWRVQVGEKLFF.